This T cell receptor beta chain comes out of a study of blood T cell repertoires in COVID-19. Study background: Sources were T cells, B-cell-depleted T cells, or PBMCs; the material itself was cDNA or gDNA.

In the original analysis: Amplified reference gene primers provided the basis for estimating nucleated cell counts. Sequencing used immunoSEQ multiplex PCR; TCRdb keeps in-frame clones, though not all of them. The V and J calls and clone size are taken from that table; D and trimming were inferred from the DNA. The sample carries about 160,000 clones, about 74% recorded once. V was trimmed by 1 base and J by 7 bases, leaving 17 bases between them. The germline gives CDR1 SEHNR, CDR2 FQNEAQ (reference sequence). This CDR3 is built from 15 residues. Input material: peripheral blood. The receptor was derived from a man between 60 and 70 years old with acute or convalescent COVID-19. The rearrangement uses TRBV7-9 and TRBJ2-7; the D gene is possibly TRBD1 (5 bases). CDR3 DNA: TGTGCCAGCAGCTTAGATGGGGCTCTCCAACGGGAGCAGTACTTC. It specifies CASSLDGALQREQYF.